One sample yielded the 7 T cell receptor beta chains listed below, sequenced in a study of blood T cell repertoires in COVID-19. Profiled with immunoSEQ multiplex PCR; TCRdb holds only in-frame clones, not every one. Of 150,000 to 200,000 clones listed, 84% are singletons. Sequenced sample: PBMCs or T cells enriched from blood (not recorded which). These receptors originate from a man in his fifties who had recovered from COVID-19.

The rearrangement joins TRBV24-1 to TRBJ2-2; 9 nucleotides match TRBD2. The trim removed 7 bases at V and 2 bases at J, leaving 10 bases unmatched. From germline, CDR1 is KGHDR and CDR2 SFDVKD. The CDR3 totals 17 residues. The CDR3 sequence: CATSGPAGTSNTGELFF. CDR3 DNA: TGTGCCACCAGCGGCCCTGCCGGGACTAGCAACACCGGGGAGCTGTTTTTT.

This chain uses TRBV21-1 with TRBJ1-4; TRBD1 is the table's D call, not checked against the DNA. TRBV21-1 is a documented pseudogene. The CDR3 runs to 17 residues. The DNA of the CDR3 is TGTGCCAGCAGCTACGGACAGGGATCTCCAACTAATGAAAAACTGTTTTTT. This sequence encodes CASSYGQGSPTNEKLFF.

Remarks on this clone: Distinct nucleotide sequences in the sample also encode this CDR3. This sequence joins TRBV29-1 and TRBJ2-1; 7 nucleotides agree with TRBD1. The CDR3 extends over 15 amino acids. J gave up 0 bases and V 1 base, and 3 bases lay outside the gene matches. The germline V gene encodes CDR1 SQVTM and CDR2 ANQGSEA. The CDR3 nucleotides read TGCAGCGTTGAAGGGACAGGCCGCTCCTACAATGAGCAGTTCTTC. Residues: CSVEGTGRSYNEQFF.

In DNA, the CDR3 is TGTGCCAGCAGTTTTGGCCTCGACGAGCAGTACTTC. Protein product: CASSFGLDEQYF. This sequence joins TRBV28 and TRBJ2-7, with D hard to call. V lost 3 bases and J lost 5, with 8 bases in between. Germline CDR1 MDHEN, CDR2 SYDVKM. The length of the CDR3 is 12 residues. The full variable domain, its missing parts supplied by reference TRBV28 and TRBJ2-7, is DVKVTQSSRYLVKRTGEKVFLECVQDMDHENMFWYRQDPGLGLRLIYFSYDVKMKEKGDIPEGYSVSREKKERFSLILESASTNQTSMYLCASSFGLDEQYFGPGTRLTVT.

J is TRBJ2-5 and V is TRBV10-1, with D possibly TRBD2 on 5 matching bases. The CDR3 runs to 14 residues. V lost 5 bases to trimming and J lost 1 base, with 11 bases between them. The germline V gene has CDR1 WNHNN and CDR2 SYGVQD (reference sequence). The CDR3 DNA sequence: TGCGCCAGCAGTCTTAGCGCGGGCCAAGAGACCCAGTACTTC. It codes for CASSLSAGQETQYF.

V gene TRBV19 combines with J gene TRBJ2-1, with 10 bases fitting TRBD2. Per the germline V gene, CDR1 is LNHDA and CDR2 is SQIVND (reference sequence). There are 16 residues in the CDR3. Trimming cost V 7 bases and J 6 bases; bases outside gene matches: 12. For the CDR3, the DNA is TGTGCCAGTACCCCGAGGCCAGCGGGGGGGACCAATGAGCAGTTCTTC. It translates to CASTPRPAGGTNEQFF.

This chain joins TRBV7-2 and TRBJ2-5; maybe TRBD1 (6 bases). The CDR3 runs to 13 residues. The germline CDR1 and CDR2 sequences are SGHTA and FQGNSA. With 5 bases removed from V and 5 bases from J, the gap between germline ends came to 12 bases. The CDR3 spells CASSRQGWETQYF. The CDR3 nucleotides are TGTGCCAGCAGCAGGCAGGGGTGGGAGACCCAGTACTTC.